Below are 17 T cell receptor beta chains sequenced from a single sample in a study of neoadjuvant anti-PD-1 for oral cavity cancer (dated by TCRdb to the early 2020s). The library was built by means of the immunoSEQ multiplex PCR assay. TCRdb took this table from immuneACCESS and kept in-frame rearrangements with V and J called. Such tables lack part of the clones; where checked against another copy, unresolved V genes explain under half of the gap, and the rest is unexplained. The sample records 25,000 to 40,000 clones, around four fifths of which are singletons. The ten largest clones represent about 3.4% of the sample. The label giving this sample's time point can be read as: after neoadjuvant nivolumab, at surgical resection. The sample consisted of PBMCs, taken after nivolumab (anti-PD-1) treatment. All receptors derive from a person aged 35-79 years with oral cavity squamous cell carcinoma.

The chain combines TRBV5-6 with TRBJ2-3; the D gene could be TRBD1 or TRBD2 (5 bases each). Germline loops: CDR1 SGHDT, CDR2 YYEEEE. Trimming removed 2 bases at V and 15 bases at J, with 16 bases between. There are 12 residues in the CDR3. In nucleotides, the CDR3 is TGTGCCAGCAGCTTAACAGGACTGACGACCTATTTT. It encodes CASSLTGLTTYF.

The J gene is TRBJ2-7, the V gene TRBV5-1, with D possibly being TRBD1 (5 bases). This CDR3 has 16 residues. The germline gives CDR1 SGHRS, CDR2 YFSETQ. V was trimmed by 5 bases and J by 3 bases, leaving 21 bases between them. The CDR3 coding sequence is TGCGCCAGCAGTTCTGACAGTACCTCCGCCTACTACGAGCAGTACTTC. Its translation is CASSSDSTSAYYEQYF.

CDR3 coding DNA: TGCGCCAGCAGCCAAGATGGGGGGGGAGATTCACCCCTCCACTTT. It encodes CASSQDGGGDSPLHF. The gene calls are TRBV4-3 and TRBJ1-6, with D possibly matching TRBD1 (5 bases). CDR1 is LGHNA and CDR2 is YSLEER in the germline V gene. There are 15 residues in the CDR3. The V end lost 0 bases, the J end lost 8 bases, and 11 bases lay between the germline ends.

This clone was observed a few times. This chain uses TRBV10-2 with TRBJ2-7; maybe TRBD2 (5 bases). This CDR3 is built from 14 residues. From germline, CDR1 is WSHSY and CDR2 SAAADI. V gave up 7 bases and J gave up 3 bases, with 16 bases separating them. CDR3 DNA: TGCGCCAGCAACGGGTATGAGAGGGACTACGAGCAGTACTTC. Protein sequence: CASNGYERDYEQYF.

The count of this clone is one. The chain is built from TRBV7-9 and TRBJ1-2; the match to TRBD1 covers 10 bases. The germline V gene encodes CDR1 SEHNR and CDR2 FQNEAQ (reference sequence). The CDR3 spans 14 residues. Germline trimming cut 5 bases from V and 7 bases from J; bases unmatched to any gene: 7. CDR3 DNA sequence: TGTGCCAGCAGCCCCGGGACAGGGGTAACTGGCTACACCTTC. It is translated as CASSPGTGVTGYTF.

The rearrangement links TRBV2 to TRBJ1-1, with TRBD1 as a possible D gene (5 bases). With 6 bases removed from V and 4 bases from J, the gap between germline ends came to 15 bases. Looked up from germline, CDR1 is SNHLY and CDR2 is FYNNEI. The CDR3 covers 14 residues. DNA for the CDR3: TGTGCCAGCAGACAGGTCCAGCGGGGCACTGAAGCTTTCTTT. Residues: CASRQVQRGTEAFF.

The genes are TRBV6-5 and TRBJ1-1; 10 nucleotides match TRBD1. The CDR3 totals 14 residues. The germline gives CDR1 MNHEY, CDR2 SVGAGI. Unmatched junction bases numbered 6, after V lost 6 bases and J lost 5 bases. The CDR3 region has the DNA TGTGCCAGCAGCCTCGGGGACAGGGGAACTGAAGCTTTCTTT. It encodes CASSLGDRGTEAFF.

The chain is built from TRBV2 and TRBJ2-3, with a possible D match to TRBD2 (5 bases). In germline, CDR1 is SNHLY, CDR2 FYNNEI. This CDR3 contains 12 residues. Trimming removed 8 bases at V and 5 bases at J, with 11 bases between. CDR3 protein: CASEGARDTQYF. The CDR3 DNA sequence: TGTGCCAGCGAGGGCGCGAGAGATACGCAGTATTTT.

This clone showed up just once. This sequence joins TRBV27 and TRBJ2-7; D not certain. CDR1 and CDR2 (germline): MNHEY, SMNVEV (reference sequence). The CDR3 extends over 15 amino acids. The germline V and J ends were trimmed by 2 bases and 2 bases, with 13 bases remaining between them. As DNA, the CDR3 is TGTGCCAGCAGTTTAGATCCCGTAGCCCCCTACGAGCAGTACTTC. Translated, it gives CASSLDPVAPYEQYF.

To note about this clone: A much larger clone differs by one base, so this may be a read error. The chain combines TRBV9 with TRBJ2-3; D might be TRBD2 (6 bases). V lost 0 bases, J lost 4 bases, and 15 bases lay in between. The CDR3 runs to 16 residues. Germline V CDR1 and CDR2: SGDLS, YYNGEE. The CDR3 region is CASSVGGGETADTQYF. For the CDR3, the DNA is TGTGCCAGCAGCGTAGGAGGCGGGGAGACCGCAGATACGCAGTATTTT.

The chain is built from TRBV7-3 and TRBJ2-5, with a tentative D call TRBD1 (6 bases). The V gene lost 0 bases and the J gene lost 3 bases, with 8 bases spanning the gap. CDR1 and CDR2 from the germline V gene are SGHTA and FQGTGA. This CDR3 has 14 amino acids. The CDR3 nucleotides read TGTGCCAGCAGCTTAACTTCAGGGGAAGAGACCCAGTACTTC. Its translation is CASSLTSGEETQYF.

The J gene is TRBJ1-6, the V gene TRBV9; D is unresolved. This CDR3 has 17 amino acids. V lost 1 base, J lost 8 bases, and 19 bases lay in between. Germline CDR1 reads SGDLS; CDR2 reads YYNGEE. CDR3 sequence: CASSVSLGGSSDSPLHF. In nucleotides, the CDR3 is TGTGCCAGCAGCGTATCGTTAGGCGGGTCTTCGGATTCACCCCTCCACTTT.

This clone was recorded once. This chain links TRBV19 with TRBJ1-5; D not resolved. The CDR3 spans 12 residues. V lost 3 bases and J 6 bases, leaving 6 bases between the germline ends. Germline lookup yields CDR1 LNHDA and CDR2 SQIVND (reference sequence). The CDR3 loop is CASSISIQPQHF. The DNA for the CDR3 is TGTGCCAGTAGTATTTCTATTCAGCCCCAGCATTTT.

This chain connects TRBV11-2 to TRBJ2-4, with D unresolved. Trimming stripped 2 bases from V and 0 bases from J, with 20 bases between. The germline V gene has CDR1 SGHAT and CDR2 FQNNGV. The CDR3 loop spans 19 amino acids. This CDR3 is CASSLLVSDPFLAKNIQYF. In DNA form, the CDR3 reads TGTGCCAGCAGCTTATTGGTCAGCGACCCGTTCCTAGCCAAAAACATTCAGTACTTC.

V usage is TRBV27 and J usage is TRBJ2-1; D is undetermined. CDR3 length equals 12 residues. V lost 4 bases, J lost 12 bases, and 13 bases lay in between. From germline, CDR1 is MNHEY and CDR2 SMNVEV (reference sequence). Here the CDR3 DNA reads TGTGCCAGCAGTTCGCCCCTCTGGAGGCAGTTCTTC. Its translation is CASSSPLWRQFF.

V is TRBV6-1 and J is TRBJ2-2; 8 positions agree with TRBD2. V lost 4 bases to trimming and J lost 5 bases; unmatched junction nucleotides: 12. The CDR3 is 17 amino acids. Germline CDR1 and CDR2: MNHNS and SASEGT. This CDR3 reads CASSAPSGGSSTGELFF. The CDR3 region has the DNA TGTGCCAGCAGTGCCCCGAGCGGGGGCTCGAGTACCGGGGAGCTGTTTTTT.

The CDR3 region has the DNA TGTGCCATCAGTGAGTGGGGGACTTTCTCTGGAAACACCATATATTTT. Translating gives CAISEWGTFSGNTIYF. The gene calls are TRBV10-3 and TRBJ1-3; possible D gene TRBD1, 5 bases. With 1 base removed from V and 0 bases from J, the gap between germline ends came to 10 bases. The CDR3 extends over 16 amino acids. The germline V gene has CDR1 ENHRY and CDR2 SYGVKD.